The 21 T cell receptor beta chains below come from one sample, sequenced in a study of CD8+ T cells in alopecia areata. Indicated treatment: oral pan-JAK inhibitor, 5-10 mg twice daily. RNA was isolated and reverse transcribed to cDNA, the sequencing template. Produced via immunoSEQ multiplex PCR; TCRdb's table is partial and in-frame only. The sample has fewer than 200,000 clones, roughly 53% seen once. Specimen: CD8+ T cells sorted from blood, collected at week 24, from a patient treated with tofacitinib. Receptors originate from a human donor with alopecia areata.

Notes on this clone: The junction departs from the called germline gene at one end, perhaps through a read error. This chain joins TRBV7-7 and TRBJ2-7; 7 positions agree with TRBD2. CDR1 is SSHAT, CDR2 FNYEAQ, per germline (reference sequence). The CDR3 sequence is 15 residues long. CDR3 coding DNA: TGTGCTAGCAGCTCGAAAGCGGGGCTAGGTGCCGAGCAGTACTTC. Translation: CASSSKAGLGAEQYF.

The chain joins TRBV29-1 to TRBJ1-2; 10 bases agree with TRBD1. The junction had 4 bases not matched to a gene; V was cut back by 5 bases and J by 4 bases. Germline assignment: CDR1 SQVTM and CDR2 ANQGSEA. The CDR3 extends over 13 amino acids. DNA of the CDR3: TGCAGCGTTCCGGGGACAGGGGTCTATGGCTACACCTTC. This sequence encodes CSVPGTGVYGYTF.

The rearrangement joins TRBV5-1 to TRBJ2-7; 8 nucleotides align to TRBD2. The germline gives CDR1 SGHRS, CDR2 YFSETQ. Trimming at V came to 3 bases and at J to 0 bases, leaving 8 bases not matched to a gene. CDR3 length: 16 residues. The CDR3 sequence: CASSSFSGTSSYEQYF. CDR3 in DNA: TGCGCCAGCAGCTCGTTCTCCGGGACTAGCTCCTACGAGCAGTACTTC.

Concerning this clone itself: The junction departs from germline at one end; a sequencing error may be responsible. The same CDR3 also results from other DNA sequences found in this sample. The rearrangement uses TRBV5-6 and TRBJ1-2; tentative D call: TRBD1 (5 bases). The CDR3 is 13 residues long. Germline CDR1 and CDR2: SGHDT and YYEEEE. DNA for the CDR3: TGTGCCAGCAGCCTAGGACAAGACTACGGCTACACCTTC. Its protein is CASSLGQDYGYTF.

This clone was detected only a few times. The chain uses TRBV19 and TRBJ2-6; D not certain. The CDR3 length is 15 residues. With 3 bases removed from V and 0 bases from J, the gap between germline ends came to 6 bases. Germline values: CDR1 LNHDA, CDR2 SQIVND (reference sequence). CDR3 in DNA: TGTGCCAGTAGTATGGCCATCTCTGGGGCCAACGTCCTGACTTTC. It specifies CASSMAISGANVLTF.

The chain joins TRBV6-1 to TRBJ1-2; D not certain. Germline CDR1 and CDR2: MNHNS and SASEGT. The CDR3 runs 16 residues. V lost 2 bases, J lost 2 bases, and 15 bases lay in between. The CDR3 sequence is CASSERLGWENYGYTF. In nucleotides, the CDR3 is TGTGCCAGCAGTGAACGGTTAGGGTGGGAGAACTATGGCTACACCTTC.

This sequence joins TRBV19 and TRBJ2-2, with D possibly TRBD1 on 6 matching bases. The ends were cut back, 6 bases at V and 2 bases at J, with 10 bases in the middle. Germline CDR1 is LNHDA and CDR2 is SQIVND (reference sequence). This CDR3 is built from 14 residues. The CDR3 bases are TGTGCCAGTAGCGCGACAGGAAACACCGGGGAGCTGTTTTTT. Translation: CASSATGNTGELFF.

The V call is TRBV4-1, the J call TRBJ2-2; 7 bases are shared with TRBD2. The CDR3 is 14 amino acids. The germline CDR1 and CDR2 sequences are MGHRA and YSYEKL. Unmatched junction bases numbered 4, after V lost 2 bases and J lost 7 bases. CDR3 sequence reads: CASSQPPGGGELFF. Here the CDR3 DNA reads TGCGCCAGCAGCCAACCTCCGGGAGGCGGGGAGCTGTTTTTT.

The chain is built from TRBV5-5 and TRBJ2-3, with D hard to call. This CDR3 spans 18 amino acids. Germline lookup yields CDR1 SGHKS and CDR2 YYEKEE (reference sequence). The germline V and J ends were trimmed by 0 bases and 0 bases, with 17 bases remaining between them. The CDR3 DNA reads TGTGCCAGCAGCTTGGACCCTGACCGACCTCCTAGCACAGATACGCAGTATTTT. Protein sequence: CASSLDPDRPPSTDTQYF.

This sequence joins TRBV30 and TRBJ2-3; TRBD2 matches 9 bases. The CDR3 contains 13 residues. Per the germline V gene, CDR1 is GTSNPN and CDR2 is SVGIG (reference sequence). V was clipped by 7 bases and J by 0 bases; unmatched bases: 2. The CDR3 coding sequence is TGTGCCTCTAGCGGGGTTAGCACAGATACGCAGTATTTT. Translation gives CASSGVSTDTQYF. Combining the CDR3 with reference TRBV30 and TRBJ2-3 gives the whole variable domain SQTIHQWPATLVQPVGSPLSLECTVEGTSNPNLYWYRQAAGRGLQLLFYSVGIGQISSEVPQNLSASRPQDRQFILSSKKLLLSDSGFYLCASSGVSTDTQYFGPGTRLTVL.

The CDR3 sequence: CASSPGQGGPDTQYF. Here the CDR3 DNA reads TGTGCCAGCAGTCCGGGACAGGGGGGTCCAGATACGCAGTATTTT. The V and J genes are TRBV11-2 and TRBJ2-3, with 11 bases lining up with TRBD1. Germline values: CDR1 SGHAT, CDR2 FQNNGV. Losses at the gene ends were 6 bases for V and 4 bases for J; bases not matched to a gene: 6. The CDR3 extends over 15 amino acids.

A few counts support this clone. This CDR3 reads CASSSGRGMRHTQYF. The CDR3 coding sequence is TGTGCCAGCAGCTCGGGACGGGGAATGAGACATACGCAGTATTTT. This chain uses TRBV5-6 with TRBJ2-3; D may match TRBD1 or TRBD2 (5 bases each). This CDR3 has 15 residues. V lost 3 bases and J lost 7, with 18 bases in between. CDR1 SGHDT and CDR2 YYEEEE come from the germline V gene. Drawing the rest from reference TRBV5-6 and TRBJ2-3, the complete variable domain is DAGVTQSPTHLIKTRGQQVTLRCSPKSGHDTVSWYQQALGQGPQFIFQYYEEEERQRGNFPDRFSGHQFPNYSSELNVNALLLGDSALYLCASSSGRGMRHTQYFGPGTRLTVL.

In its sample, this clone was seen many times. The chain has TRBV11-2 and TRBJ1-1, with TRBD1 matching 7 bases. The CDR3 runs to 12 residues. Trimming removed 5 bases from V and 4 bases from J; junction bases left unmatched: 1. Germline lookup yields CDR1 SGHAT and CDR2 FQNNGV. CDR3 loop: CASSPGGTEAFF. Written as DNA, the CDR3 is TGTGCCAGCAGCCCAGGGGGCACTGAAGCTTTCTTT.

This clone was picked up a small number of times. The chain recombines TRBV27 with TRBJ1-2, with 9 bases aligning to TRBD1. Per germline, CDR1 MNHEY and CDR2 SMNVEV (reference sequence). After removal of 6 bases from V and 7 bases from J, the junction contained 12 bases not matched to a gene. The CDR3 loop spans 15 amino acids. The CDR3 region is CASRSPGQGLRGYTF. CDR3 nucleotides: TGTGCCAGCAGAAGTCCAGGACAGGGGCTACGTGGCTACACCTTC.

The chain joins TRBV27 to TRBJ2-7, with a weak D call TRBD2 (6 bases). Germline values: CDR1 MNHEY, CDR2 SMNVEV (reference sequence). V was trimmed by 0 bases and J by 7 bases, leaving 16 bases between them. This CDR3 region has 15 residues. The chain's CDR3 is CASSLSAGDRGEQYF. The CDR3 DNA reads as TGTGCCAGCAGTTTATCAGCCGGGGATCGGGGGGAGCAGTACTTC.

This chain uses TRBV6-5 with TRBJ1-2; D is uncertain. Trimming removed 7 bases from V and 2 bases from J, with 11 bases in between. Germline V gene data show CDR1 as MNHEY and CDR2 as SVGAGI. The CDR3 spans 13 residues. The CDR3 sequence: CASKSQENYGYTF. The DNA for the CDR3 is TGTGCCAGCAAATCCCAGGAAAACTATGGCTACACCTTC.

In DNA form, the CDR3 reads TGTGCCACCAGCAGAGGGGCTTTACAGGGGGCCTATGGAGATACGCAGTATTTT. It yields the protein CATSRGALQGAYGDTQYF. V and J are TRBV15 and TRBJ2-3; 9 bases are shared with TRBD1. The CDR3 extends over 18 amino acids. Germline V lookup: CDR1 LNHNV, CDR2 YYDKDF (reference sequence). V trimming: 1 base; J trimming: 5 bases; junction bases outside the gene matches: 13.

The chain uses TRBV7-9 and TRBJ2-7; D is undetermined. This CDR3 has 14 residues. V lost 1 base and J 3 bases, leaving 10 bases between the germline ends. Germline values: CDR1 SEHNR, CDR2 FQNEAQ (reference sequence). The CDR3 sequence is CASSLVGRNYEQYF. Here the CDR3 DNA reads TGTGCCAGCAGCTTAGTAGGGCGGAACTACGAGCAGTACTTC.

This clone is a singleton in its sample. The chain uses TRBV5-6 and TRBJ1-5; D unresolved. Germline assignment: CDR1 SGHDT and CDR2 YYEEEE. CDR3 size: 14 residues. Trimming removed 2 bases at V and 3 bases at J, with 9 bases between. CDR3 loop: CASSFSASNQPQHF. The CDR3 DNA is TGTGCCAGCAGCTTTTCGGCCTCCAATCAGCCCCAGCATTTT. The variable domain in full, completed from reference TRBV5-6 and TRBJ1-5, reads DAGVTQSPTHLIKTRGQQVTLRCSPKSGHDTVSWYQQALGQGPQFIFQYYEEEERQRGNFPDRFSGHQFPNYSSELNVNALLLGDSALYLCASSFSASNQPQHFGDGTRLSIL.

Comment on this clone: This sample also contains other DNA sequences that code for the same CDR3. The chain has TRBV5-6 and TRBJ1-4; D is undetermined. CDR1 and CDR2 from the germline V gene are SGHDT and YYEEEE. The CDR3 has 13 amino acids. The germline V and J ends were trimmed by 0 bases and 5 bases, with 5 bases remaining between them. The CDR3 is CASSLGSNEKLFF. CDR3 nucleotide sequence: TGTGCCAGCAGCTTGGGATCAAATGAAAAACTGTTTTTT.

The rearrangement links TRBV5-1 to TRBJ2-2, with D possibly TRBD1 on 6 matching bases. The CDR3 sequence is 14 residues long. Germline V CDR1 and CDR2: SGHRS, YFSETQ. The V and J ends lost 1 base and 4 bases respectively, with 8 bases between them. The DNA for the CDR3 is TGCGCCAGCAGCTTGACAGGGTCCACCGGGGAGCTGTTTTTT. This translates into CASSLTGSTGELFF. The variable domain in full, with the rest retrieved from reference TRBV5-1 and TRBJ2-2, is KAGVTQTPRYLIKTRGQQVTLSCSPISGHRSVSWYQQTPGQGLQFLFEYFSETQRNKGNFPGRFSGRQFSNSRSEMNVSTLELGDSALYLCASSLTGSTGELFFGEGSRLTVL.